The next 2 T cell receptor beta chains were all read from a single sample in a study of OX40 agonist ivuxolimab in advanced cancers. Clones were sequenced by immunoSEQ multiplex PCR, and TCRdb holds only the in-frame ones, with some missing. The repertoire holds over 70,000 clones, with roughly nine tenths as singletons. The sequencing here drew on CD4+ or CD8+ T cells sorted from blood, taken in a trial of the OX40 agonist ivuxolimab. The receptor set was obtained from an adult with an advanced solid tumor such as melanoma, head and neck, liver or kidney cancer.

V and J are TRBV15 and TRBJ2-3; D is perhaps TRBD1 (6 bases). From germline, CDR1 is LNHNV and CDR2 YYDKDF (reference sequence). The CDR3 has 17 residues. V was pared by 0 bases and J by 6 bases, with 19 bases between. CDR3 DNA: TGTGCCACCAGCAGAGATCGATTGGGGGCCCCATGGGATACGCAGTATTTT. It codes for CATSRDRLGAPWDTQYF. Complete variable domain (other parts from reference TRBV15 and TRBJ2-3): DAMVIQNPRYQVTQFGKPVTLSCSQTLNHNVMYWYQQKSSQAPKLLFHYYDKDFNNEADTPDNFQSRRPNTSFCFLDIRSPGLGDTAMYLCATSRDRLGAPWDTQYFGPGTRLTVL.

The chain joins TRBV7-2 to TRBJ1-1, with D unresolved. Germline lookup yields CDR1 SGHTA and CDR2 FQGNSA. The length of the CDR3 is 14 residues. V lost 1 base, J lost 0 bases, and 6 bases lay in between. CDR3 sequence reads: CASSLGHMNTEAFF. The CDR3 DNA reads as TGTGCCAGCAGCTTAGGACATATGAACACTGAAGCTTTCTTT.